A single sample gave rise to the 5 T cell receptor beta chains below, sequenced in a study of shared clonotypes between healthy human individuals. Method: immunoSEQ multiplex PCR; TCRdb's copy keeps in-frame clones and lacks some. The profile shows some 450,000 clones, approximately 77% of them singletons. Sequencing was carried out using PBMCs. The source is a woman aged 40 to 55 in good health. Some clones in this sample may be carry-over from other donors' samples.

The CDR3 bases are TGTGCCAGCAGCTTGGATGGTACAGGGCCGAGGGGGCCCCAGCATTTT. Translated, it gives CASSLDGTGPRGPQHF. This chain connects TRBV5-6 to TRBJ1-5; TRBD1 is a possible D gene (6 bases). V was shortened by 0 bases and J by 9 bases, with 19 bases between the two germline ends. This CDR3 contains 16 residues. CDR1 and CDR2 (germline): SGHDT, YYEEEE.

The rearrangement uses TRBV28 and TRBJ2-1; 10 positions match TRBD2. This CDR3 has 18 residues. The germline gives CDR1 MDHEN, CDR2 SYDVKM. Trimming at V came to 5 bases and at J to 5 bases, leaving 15 bases not matched to a gene. The CDR3 here is CASSPFVRASGSNNEQFF. The CDR3 nucleotides are TGTGCCAGCAGTCCCTTTGTTCGTGCTAGCGGGAGCAACAATGAGCAGTTCTTC.

J is TRBJ1-1 and V is TRBV7-2; D perhaps matches TRBD1 (6 bases). This CDR3 has 13 residues. The V gene lost 5 bases and the J gene lost 6 bases, with 13 bases spanning the gap. Germline assignment: CDR1 SGHTA and CDR2 FQGNSA. The CDR3 nucleotides are TGTGCCAGCAGCGCCCGCAGGGGAGCTGAAGCTTTCTTT. This gives the protein CASSARRGAEAFF.

Only one count was recorded for this clone. The chain's CDR3 is CATRDRSYEQYF. The CDR3 bases are TGTGCCACTCGGGACAGATCCTACGAGCAGTACTTC. V and J are TRBV15 and TRBJ2-7, with TRBD1 matching over 7 bases. The CDR3 is made up of 12 amino acids. Per germline, CDR1 LNHNV and CDR2 YYDKDF (reference sequence). Losses at the gene ends were 9 bases for V and 1 base for J; bases not matched to a gene: 3.

V is TRBV7-3 and J is TRBJ2-2; D not resolved. The germline gives CDR1 SGHTA, CDR2 FQGTGA. The CDR3 contains 13 residues. With 5 bases removed from V and 3 bases from J, the gap between germline ends came to 7 bases. The chain's CDR3 is CASSPLDTGELFF. The CDR3 region has the DNA TGTGCCAGCAGCCCACTGGACACCGGGGAGCTGTTTTTT.